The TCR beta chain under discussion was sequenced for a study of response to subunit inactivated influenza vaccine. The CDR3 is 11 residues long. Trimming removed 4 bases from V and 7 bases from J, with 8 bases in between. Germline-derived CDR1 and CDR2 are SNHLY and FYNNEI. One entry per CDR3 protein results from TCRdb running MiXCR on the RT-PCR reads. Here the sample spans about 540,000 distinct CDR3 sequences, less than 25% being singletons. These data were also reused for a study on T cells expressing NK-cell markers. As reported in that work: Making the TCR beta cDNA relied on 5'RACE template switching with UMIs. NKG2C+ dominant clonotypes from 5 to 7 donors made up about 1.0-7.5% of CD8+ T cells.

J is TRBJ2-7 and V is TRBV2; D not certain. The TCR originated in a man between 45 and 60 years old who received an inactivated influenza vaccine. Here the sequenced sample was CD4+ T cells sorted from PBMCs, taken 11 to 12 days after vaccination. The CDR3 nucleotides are TGTGCCAGCAGTGGTTATAAGGAGCAGTACTTC. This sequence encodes CASSGYKEQYF.